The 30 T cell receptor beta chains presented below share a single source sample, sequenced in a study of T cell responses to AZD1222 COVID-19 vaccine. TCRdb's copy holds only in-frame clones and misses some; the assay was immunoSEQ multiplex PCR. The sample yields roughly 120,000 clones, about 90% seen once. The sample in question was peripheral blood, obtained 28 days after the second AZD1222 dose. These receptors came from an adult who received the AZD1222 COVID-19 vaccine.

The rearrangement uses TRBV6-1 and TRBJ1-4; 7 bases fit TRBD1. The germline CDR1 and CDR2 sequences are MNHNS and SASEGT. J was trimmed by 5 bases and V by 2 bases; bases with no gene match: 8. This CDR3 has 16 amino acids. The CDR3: CASSEWWDSLNEKLFF. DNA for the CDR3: TGTGCCAGCAGTGAATGGTGGGACAGCCTCAATGAAAAACTGTTTTTT.

As DNA, the CDR3 is TGTGCCAGCAGCCAATTTGTTTATGATAGACAGGGGGGCTTCTATGGCTACACCTTC. It yields the protein CASSQFVYDRQGGFYGYTF. The chain combines TRBV4-2 with TRBJ1-2; TRBD1 matches 9 bases. This CDR3 has 19 residues. The ends lost 2 bases at V and 4 bases at J; junction bases unmatched: 17. In germline, CDR1 is LGHNA, CDR2 YNFKEQ.

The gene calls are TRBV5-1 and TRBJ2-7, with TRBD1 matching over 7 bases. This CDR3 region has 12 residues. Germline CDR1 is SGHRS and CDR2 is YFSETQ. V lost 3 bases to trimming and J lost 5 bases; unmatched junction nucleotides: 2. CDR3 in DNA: TGCGCCAGCAGCTCCACAGGGGACGAGCAGTACTTC. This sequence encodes CASSSTGDEQYF.

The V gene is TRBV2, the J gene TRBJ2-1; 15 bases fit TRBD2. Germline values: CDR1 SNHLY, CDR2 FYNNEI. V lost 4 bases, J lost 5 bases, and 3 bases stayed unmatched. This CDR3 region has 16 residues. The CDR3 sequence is CASSGTSGGAHNEQFF. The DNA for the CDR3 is TGTGCCAGCAGTGGGACTAGCGGGGGGGCTCACAATGAGCAGTTCTTC. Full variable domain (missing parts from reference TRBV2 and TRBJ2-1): EPEVTQTPSHQVTQMGQEVILRCVPISNHLYFYWYRQILGQKVEFLVSFYNNEISEKSEIFDDQFSVERPDGSNFTLKIRSTKLEDSAMYFCASSGTSGGAHNEQFFGPGTRLTVL.

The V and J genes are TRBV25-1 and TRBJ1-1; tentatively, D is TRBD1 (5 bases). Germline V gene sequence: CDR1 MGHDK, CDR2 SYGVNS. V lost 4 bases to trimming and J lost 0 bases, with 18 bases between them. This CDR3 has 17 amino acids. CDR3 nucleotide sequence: TGTGCCAGCAGTGGACGCACGGGGGTAACAATGAACACTGAAGCTTTCTTT. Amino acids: CASSGRTGVTMNTEAFF.

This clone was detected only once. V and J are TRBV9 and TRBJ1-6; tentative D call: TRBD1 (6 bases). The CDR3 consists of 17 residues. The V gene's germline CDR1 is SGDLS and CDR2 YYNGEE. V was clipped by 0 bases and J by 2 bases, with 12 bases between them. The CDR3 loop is CASSVGGAHPYNSPLHF. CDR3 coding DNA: TGTGCCAGCAGCGTAGGGGGGGCCCATCCCTATAATTCACCCCTCCACTTT.

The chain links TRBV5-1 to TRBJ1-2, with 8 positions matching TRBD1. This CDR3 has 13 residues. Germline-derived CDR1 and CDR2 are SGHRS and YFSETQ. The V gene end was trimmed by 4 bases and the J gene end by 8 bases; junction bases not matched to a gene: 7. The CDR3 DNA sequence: TGCGCCAGCAGCGAGACAGGGGTACAGGGCTACACCTTC. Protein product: CASSETGVQGYTF.

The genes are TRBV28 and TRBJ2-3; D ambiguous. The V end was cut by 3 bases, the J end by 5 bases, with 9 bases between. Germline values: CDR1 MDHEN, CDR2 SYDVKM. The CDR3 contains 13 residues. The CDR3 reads CASSFSGGDTQYF. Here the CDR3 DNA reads TGTGCCAGCAGTTTCTCAGGTGGAGATACGCAGTATTTT. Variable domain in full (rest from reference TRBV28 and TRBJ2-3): DVKVTQSSRYLVKRTGEKVFLECVQDMDHENMFWYRQDPGLGLRLIYFSYDVKMKEKGDIPEGYSVSREKKERFSLILESASTNQTSMYLCASSFSGGDTQYFGPGTRLTVL.

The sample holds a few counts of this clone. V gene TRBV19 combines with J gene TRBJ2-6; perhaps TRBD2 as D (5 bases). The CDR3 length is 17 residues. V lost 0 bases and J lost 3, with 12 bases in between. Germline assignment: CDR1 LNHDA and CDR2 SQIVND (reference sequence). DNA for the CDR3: TGTGCCAGTAGTATAGAGTTTGGAGGTTATGGGGCCAACGTCCTGACTTTC. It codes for CASSIEFGGYGANVLTF. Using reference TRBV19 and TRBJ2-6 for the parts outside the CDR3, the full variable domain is DGGITQSPKYLFRKEGQNVTLSCEQNLNHDAMYWYRQDPGQGLRLIYYSQIVNDFQKGDIAEGYSVSREKKESFPLTVTSAQKNPTAFYLCASSIEFGGYGANVLTFGAGSRLTVL.

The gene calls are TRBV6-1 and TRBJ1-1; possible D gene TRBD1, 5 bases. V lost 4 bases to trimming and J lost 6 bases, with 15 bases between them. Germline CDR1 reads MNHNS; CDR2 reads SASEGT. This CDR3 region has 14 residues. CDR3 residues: CASSVSGTTSEAFF. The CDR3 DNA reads TGTGCCAGCAGTGTTTCAGGGACCACCTCTGAAGCTTTCTTT.

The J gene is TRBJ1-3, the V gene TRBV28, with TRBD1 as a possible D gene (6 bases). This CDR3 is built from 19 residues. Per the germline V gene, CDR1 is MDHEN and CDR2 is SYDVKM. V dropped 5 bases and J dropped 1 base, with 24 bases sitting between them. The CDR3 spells CASSPILGGPKMSGNTIYF. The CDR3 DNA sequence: TGTGCCAGCAGTCCGATATTGGGGGGGCCTAAAATGTCTGGAAACACCATATATTTT.

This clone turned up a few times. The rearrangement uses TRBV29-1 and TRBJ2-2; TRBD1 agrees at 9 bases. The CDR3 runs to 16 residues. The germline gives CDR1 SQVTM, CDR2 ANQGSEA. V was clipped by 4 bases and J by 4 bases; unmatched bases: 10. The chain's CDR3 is CSVGGLTGGFTGELFF. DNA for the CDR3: TGCAGCGTTGGCGGGTTGACAGGGGGTTTCACCGGGGAGCTGTTTTTT.

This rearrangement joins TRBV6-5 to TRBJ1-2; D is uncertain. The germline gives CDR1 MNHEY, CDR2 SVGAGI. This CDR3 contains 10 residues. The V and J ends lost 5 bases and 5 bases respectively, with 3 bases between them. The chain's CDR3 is CASSSYGYTF. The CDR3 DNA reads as TGTGCCAGCAGTAGTTATGGCTACACCTTC.

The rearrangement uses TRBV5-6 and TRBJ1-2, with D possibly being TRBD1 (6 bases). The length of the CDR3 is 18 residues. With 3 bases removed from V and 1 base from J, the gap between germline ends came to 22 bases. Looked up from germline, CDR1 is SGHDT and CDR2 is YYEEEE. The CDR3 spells CASSSLTDRIRLNYGYTF. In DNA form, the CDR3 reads TGTGCCAGCAGCTCCCTGACCGACAGGATCCGTCTTAACTATGGCTACACCTTC.

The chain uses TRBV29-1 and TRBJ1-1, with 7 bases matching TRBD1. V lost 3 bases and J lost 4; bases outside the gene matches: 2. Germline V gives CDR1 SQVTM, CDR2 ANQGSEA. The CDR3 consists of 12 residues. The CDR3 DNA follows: TGCAGCGTTGAGTCAGGGGGCACTGAAGCTTTCTTT. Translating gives CSVESGGTEAFF.

CDR3 region: CASGTGGTGELFF. DNA for the CDR3: TGCGCCAGCGGGACAGGGGGAACCGGGGAGCTGTTTTTT. The chain uses TRBV10-2 and TRBJ2-2; the match to TRBD1 covers 11 bases. Trimming removed 8 bases from V and 5 bases from J; junction bases left unmatched: 1. Germline V gene data show CDR1 as WSHSY and CDR2 as SAAADI. The CDR3 is made up of 13 amino acids.

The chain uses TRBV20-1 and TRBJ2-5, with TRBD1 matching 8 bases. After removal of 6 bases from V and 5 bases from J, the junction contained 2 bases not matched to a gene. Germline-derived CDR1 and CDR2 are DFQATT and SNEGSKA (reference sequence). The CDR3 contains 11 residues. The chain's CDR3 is CSAGDRETQYF. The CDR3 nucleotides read TGCAGTGCAGGGGACAGGGAGACCCAGTACTTC.

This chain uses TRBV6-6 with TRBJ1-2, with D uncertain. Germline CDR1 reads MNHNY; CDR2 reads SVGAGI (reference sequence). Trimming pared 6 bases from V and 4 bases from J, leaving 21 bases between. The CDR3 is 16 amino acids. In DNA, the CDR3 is TGTGCCAGCAGCCTGCCGCGGGCCCTCCTTGGCTATGGCTACACCTTC. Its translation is CASSLPRALLGYGYTF.

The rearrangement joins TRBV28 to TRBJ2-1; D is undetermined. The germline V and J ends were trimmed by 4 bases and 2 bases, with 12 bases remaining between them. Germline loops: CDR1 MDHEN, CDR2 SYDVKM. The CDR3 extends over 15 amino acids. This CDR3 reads CASSSSPVTYNEQFF. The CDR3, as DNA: TGTGCCAGCAGTTCGAGTCCCGTGACCTACAATGAGCAGTTCTTC.

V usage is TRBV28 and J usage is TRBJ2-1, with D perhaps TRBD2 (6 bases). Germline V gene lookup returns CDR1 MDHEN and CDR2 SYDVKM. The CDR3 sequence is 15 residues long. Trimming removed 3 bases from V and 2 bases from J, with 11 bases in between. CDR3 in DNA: TGTGCCAGCAGTTTCTGGCGGGATGCCTACAATGAGCAGTTCTTC. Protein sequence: CASSFWRDAYNEQFF.

CDR3 sequence reads: CASSIGQALEAFF. In DNA, the CDR3 is TGTGCCAGTAGTATAGGGCAGGCTTTGGAAGCTTTCTTT. The gene calls are TRBV19 and TRBJ1-1; the D is unclear. V was pared by 1 base and J by 8 bases, with 11 bases between. Germline CDR1 LNHDA, CDR2 SQIVND (reference sequence). The CDR3 length is 13 residues.

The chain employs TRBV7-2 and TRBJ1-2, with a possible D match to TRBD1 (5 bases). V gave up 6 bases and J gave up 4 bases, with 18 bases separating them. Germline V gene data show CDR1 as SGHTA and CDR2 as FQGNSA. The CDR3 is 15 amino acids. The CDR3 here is CASRPGGTLSYGYTF. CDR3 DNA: TGTGCCAGCAGACCGGGAGGGACTTTAAGCTATGGCTACACCTTC.

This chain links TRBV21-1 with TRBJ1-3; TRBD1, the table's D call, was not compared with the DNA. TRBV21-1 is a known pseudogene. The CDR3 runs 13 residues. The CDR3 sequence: CASLQGAGNTIYF. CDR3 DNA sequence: TGTGCCAGCTTGCAGGGGGCTGGAAACACCATATATTTT.

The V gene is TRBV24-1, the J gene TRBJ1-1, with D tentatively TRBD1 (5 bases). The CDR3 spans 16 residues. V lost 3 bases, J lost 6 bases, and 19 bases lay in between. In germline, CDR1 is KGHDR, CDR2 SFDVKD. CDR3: CATSDRRGSGRAEAFF. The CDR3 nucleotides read TGTGCCACCAGTGATCGGAGGGGCAGTGGGAGAGCTGAAGCTTTCTTT.

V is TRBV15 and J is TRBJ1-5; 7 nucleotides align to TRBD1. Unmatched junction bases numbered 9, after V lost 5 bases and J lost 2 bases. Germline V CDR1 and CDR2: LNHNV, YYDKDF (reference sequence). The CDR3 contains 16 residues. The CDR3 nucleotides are TGTGCCACCAGCTCAAGACAGGGTGGGGGCAATCAGCCCCAGCATTTT. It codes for CATSSRQGGGNQPQHF.

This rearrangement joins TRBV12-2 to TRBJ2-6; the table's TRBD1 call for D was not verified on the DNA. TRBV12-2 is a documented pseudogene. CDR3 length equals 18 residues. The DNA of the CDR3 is TGTGCAAGTCGCTTACAGGGAAAGAAAACCCGGGGGGCCAACGTCCTGACTTTC. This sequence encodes CASRLQGKKTRGANVLTF.

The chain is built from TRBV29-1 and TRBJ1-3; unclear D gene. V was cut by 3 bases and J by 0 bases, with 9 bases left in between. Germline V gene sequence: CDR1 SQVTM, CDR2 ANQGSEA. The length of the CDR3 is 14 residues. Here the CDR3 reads CSVETDTSGNTIYF. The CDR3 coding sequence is TGCAGCGTTGAGACTGATACCTCTGGAAACACCATATATTTT.

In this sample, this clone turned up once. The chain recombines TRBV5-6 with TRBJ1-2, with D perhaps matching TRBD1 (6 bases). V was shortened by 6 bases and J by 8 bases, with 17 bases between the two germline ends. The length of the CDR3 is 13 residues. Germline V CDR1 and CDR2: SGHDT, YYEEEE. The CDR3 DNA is TGTGCCAGCACTTCTAACAGGGTTCACGGCTACACCTTC. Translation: CASTSNRVHGYTF.

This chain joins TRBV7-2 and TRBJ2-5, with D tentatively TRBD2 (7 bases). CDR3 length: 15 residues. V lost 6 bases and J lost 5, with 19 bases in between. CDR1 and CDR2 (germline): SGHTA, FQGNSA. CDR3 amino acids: CASSPRRGASETQYF. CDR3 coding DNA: TGTGCCAGCAGTCCTAGACGGGGGGCTAGTGAGACCCAGTACTTC.

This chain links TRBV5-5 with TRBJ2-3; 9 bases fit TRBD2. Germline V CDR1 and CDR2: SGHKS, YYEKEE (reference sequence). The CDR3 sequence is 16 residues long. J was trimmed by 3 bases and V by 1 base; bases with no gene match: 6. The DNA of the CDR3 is TGTGCCAGCAGCTTGAAGGCGGGGGGGCTGACAGATACGCAGTATTTT. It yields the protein CASSLKAGGLTDTQYF.